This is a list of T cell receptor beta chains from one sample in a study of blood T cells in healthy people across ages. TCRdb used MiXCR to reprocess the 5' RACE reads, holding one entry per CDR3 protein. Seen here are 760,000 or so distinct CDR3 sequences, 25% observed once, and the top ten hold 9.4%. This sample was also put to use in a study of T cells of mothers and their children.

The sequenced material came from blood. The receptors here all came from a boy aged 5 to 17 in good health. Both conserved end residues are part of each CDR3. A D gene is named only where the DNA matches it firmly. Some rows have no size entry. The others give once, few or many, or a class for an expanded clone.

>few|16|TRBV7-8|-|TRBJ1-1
CASSLRGWAPNTEAFF
TGTGCCAGCAGCTTAAGGGGGTGGGCTCCGAACACTGAAGCTTTCTTT
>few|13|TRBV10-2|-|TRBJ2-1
CASRGWGYNEQFF
TGCGCCAGCCGGGGCTGGGGGTACAATGAGCAGTTCTTC
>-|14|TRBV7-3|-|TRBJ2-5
CASSLFLGVETQYF
TGTGCCAGCAGCTTGTTTCTAGGCGTCGAGACCCAGTACTTC
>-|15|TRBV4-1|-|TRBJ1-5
CASSQDEASNQPQHF
TGCGCCAGCAGCCAAGATGAGGCGAGCAATCAGCCCCAGCATTTT
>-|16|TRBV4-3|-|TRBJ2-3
CASSQDTWWVTDTQYF
TGCGCCAGCAGCCAAGATACATGGTGGGTCACAGATACGCAGTATTTT
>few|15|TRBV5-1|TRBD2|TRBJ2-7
CASSTGTSVYHEQYF
TGCGCCAGCAGCACCGGGACTAGCGTTTACCACGAGCAGTACTTC
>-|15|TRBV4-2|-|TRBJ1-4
CASSQVLREGEKLFF
TGTGCCAGCAGCCAAGTTCTGAGGGAGGGTGAAAAACTGTTTTTT
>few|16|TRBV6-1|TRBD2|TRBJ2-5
CASSGTSGTGKETQYF
TGTGCCAGCAGTGGGACTAGCGGGACCGGGAAAGAGACCCAGTACTTC
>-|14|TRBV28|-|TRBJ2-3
CASSLVRSRDTQYF
TGTGCCAGCAGTTTAGTTCGCTCGCGGGATACGCAGTATTTT
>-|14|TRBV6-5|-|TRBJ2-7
CASSPTSSTYEQYF
TGTGCCAGCAGCCCTACCAGTTCAACCTACGAGCAGTACTTC
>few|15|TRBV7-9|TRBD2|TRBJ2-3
CASSQSGSSTDTQYF
TGTGCCAGCAGCCAAAGCGGGAGCAGCACAGATACGCAGTATTTT
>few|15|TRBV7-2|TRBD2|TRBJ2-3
CASSPASGSGDTQYF
TGTGCCAGCAGCCCAGCTAGCGGGTCTGGGGATACGCAGTATTTT
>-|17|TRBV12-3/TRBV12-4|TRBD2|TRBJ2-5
CASSFFWEGLVEETQYF
TGTGCCAGCAGTTTCTTTTGGGAGGGCCTTGTCGAAGAGACCCAGTACTTC
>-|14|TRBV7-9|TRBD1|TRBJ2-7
CASSPLTGPGEQYF
TGTGCCAGCAGCCCCCTGACAGGGCCAGGCGAGCAGTACTTC
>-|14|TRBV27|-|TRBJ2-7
CASAPRSIAYEQYF
TGTGCCAGCGCTCCTCGAAGCATAGCCTACGAGCAGTACTTC
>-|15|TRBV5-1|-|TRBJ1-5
CASSLGERETDTQHF
TGCGCCAGCAGCTTGGGGGAGCGGGAGACAGATACGCAGCATTTT
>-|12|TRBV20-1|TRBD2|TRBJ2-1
CSAGLDGNEQFF
TGCAGTGCCGGACTAGACGGCAATGAGCAGTTCTTC
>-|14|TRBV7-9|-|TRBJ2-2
CASRPTWGTGELFF
TGTGCCAGCAGGCCCACATGGGGAACCGGGGAGCTGTTTTTT
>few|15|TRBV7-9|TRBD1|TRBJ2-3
CASSLVGQGLDTQYF
TGTGCCAGCAGCTTAGTGGGACAGGGGTTGGATACGCAGTATTTT
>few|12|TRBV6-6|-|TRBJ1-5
CASSYSDQPQHF
TGTGCCAGCAGTTACTCGGATCAGCCCCAGCATTTT
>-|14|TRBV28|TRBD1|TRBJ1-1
CASRGRQGETEAFF
TGTGCCAGCAGGGGTAGACAGGGGGAGACTGAAGCTTTCTTT
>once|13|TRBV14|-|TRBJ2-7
CASSQVRLAEQYF
TGTGCCAGCAGCCAAGTACGTTTGGCCGAGCAGTACTTC
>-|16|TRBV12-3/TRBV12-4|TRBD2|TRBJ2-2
CASTLTSGALTGELFF
TGTGCCAGCACCCTGACTAGCGGGGCCCTAACCGGGGAGCTGTTTTTT
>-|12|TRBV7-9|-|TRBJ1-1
CASSLDAGEAFF
TGTGCCAGCAGCTTAGACGCCGGTGAAGCTTTCTTT
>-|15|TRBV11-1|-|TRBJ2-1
CASSFVTGSYNEQFF
TGTGCCAGCAGCTTCGTCACAGGATCCTACAATGAGCAGTTCTTC
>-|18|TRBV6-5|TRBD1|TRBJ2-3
CASSYRDRGQTDTDTQYF
TGTGCCAGCAGCTATAGGGACAGGGGACAAACTGACACAGATACGCAGTATTTT
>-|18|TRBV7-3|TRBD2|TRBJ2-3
CASSLSLPSGSKTDTQYF
TGTGCCAGCAGCTTAAGTCTGCCTAGCGGGAGTAAGACAGATACGCAGTATTTT
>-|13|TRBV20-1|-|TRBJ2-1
CSARTIGISEQFF
TGCAGTGCCCGGACTATCGGGATCAGTGAGCAGTTCTTC
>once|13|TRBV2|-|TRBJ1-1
CASNREIDTEAFF
TGTGCCAGCAACAGGGAGATAGACACTGAAGCTTTCTTT
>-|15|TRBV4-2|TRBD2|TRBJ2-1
CASSLAWGGHNEQFF
TGTGCCAGCAGCCTCGCCTGGGGGGGTCACAATGAGCAGTTCTTC
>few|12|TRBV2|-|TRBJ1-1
CASSELPPEAFF
TGTGCCAGCAGTGAACTGCCACCAGAAGCTTTCTTT
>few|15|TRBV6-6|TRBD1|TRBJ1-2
CASGGQPHSTTPSSF
TGTGCCAGCGGGGGACAGCCTCATTCTACTACACCTTCCTCCTTC
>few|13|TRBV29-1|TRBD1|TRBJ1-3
CSATTGTGNTIYF
TGCAGCGCTACGACAGGGACTGGAAACACCATATATTTT
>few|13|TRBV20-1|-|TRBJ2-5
CSATGDSQETQYF
TGCAGTGCTACCGGGGACTCACAAGAGACCCAGTACTTC
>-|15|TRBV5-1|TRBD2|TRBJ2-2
CASSLDPGGSGELFF
TGCGCCAGCAGCTTGGACCCGGGGGGGTCCGGGGAGCTGTTTTTT
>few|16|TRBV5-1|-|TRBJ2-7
CASSLAGQGGSAEQYF
TGCGCCAGCAGCTTGGCCGGTCAGGGGGGATCGGCCGAGCAGTACTTC
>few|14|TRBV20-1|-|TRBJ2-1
CSADGSSPYNEQFF
TGCAGTGCTGACGGGAGTAGCCCCTACAATGAGCAGTTCTTC
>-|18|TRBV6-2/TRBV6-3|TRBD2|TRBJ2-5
CASSPMGLAGVNIETQYF
TGTGCCAGCAGCCCGATGGGTTTAGCGGGAGTTAATATAGAGACCCAGTACTTC
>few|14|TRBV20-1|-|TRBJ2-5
CSARDLERQETQYF
TGCAGTGCTAGAGATCTCGAGCGGCAAGAGACCCAGTACTTC
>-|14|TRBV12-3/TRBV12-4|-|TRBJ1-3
CASSLEVPGNTIYF
TGTGCCAGCAGTTTAGAGGTCCCTGGAAACACCATATATTTT
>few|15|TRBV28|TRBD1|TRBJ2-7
CASLNRDRLSYEQYF
TGTGCCAGCTTAAACCGGGACAGGCTCTCCTACGAGCAGTACTTC
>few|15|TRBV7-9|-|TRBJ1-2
CASSIPAGEFSGYTF
TGTGCCAGCAGCATCCCTGCAGGGGAGTTTAGCGGCTACACCTTC
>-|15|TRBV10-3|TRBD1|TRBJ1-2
CAISESTGGYYGYTF
TGTGCCATCAGTGAGTCAACAGGGGGCTACTATGGCTACACCTTC
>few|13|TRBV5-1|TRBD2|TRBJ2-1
CVSSLGLADEQFF
TGCGTCAGCAGCTTGGGGCTAGCGGATGAGCAGTTCTTC
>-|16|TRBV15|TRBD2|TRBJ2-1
CATSRRLAGAYNEQFF
TGTGCCACCAGCAGAAGACTAGCGGGAGCGTACAATGAGCAGTTCTTC
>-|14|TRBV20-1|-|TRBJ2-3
CSARDVGGVGTQYF
TGCAGTGCTAGAGATGTAGGGGGGGTTGGTACGCAGTATTTT
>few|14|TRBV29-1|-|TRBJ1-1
CSASVGQLNTEAFF
TGCAGCGCCTCCGTCGGGCAGCTGAACACTGAAGCTTTCTTT